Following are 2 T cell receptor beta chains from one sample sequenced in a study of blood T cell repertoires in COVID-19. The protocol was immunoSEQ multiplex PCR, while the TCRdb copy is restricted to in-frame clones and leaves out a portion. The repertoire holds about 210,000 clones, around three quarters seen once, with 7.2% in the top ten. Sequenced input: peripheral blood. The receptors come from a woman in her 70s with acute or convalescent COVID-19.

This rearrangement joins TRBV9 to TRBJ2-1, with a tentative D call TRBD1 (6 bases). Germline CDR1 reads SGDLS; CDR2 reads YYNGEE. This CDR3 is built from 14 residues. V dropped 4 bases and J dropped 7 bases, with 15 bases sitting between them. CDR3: CASSLSLTGNEQFF. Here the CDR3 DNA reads TGTGCCAGCAGCCTATCTCTGACAGGAAATGAGCAGTTCTTC.

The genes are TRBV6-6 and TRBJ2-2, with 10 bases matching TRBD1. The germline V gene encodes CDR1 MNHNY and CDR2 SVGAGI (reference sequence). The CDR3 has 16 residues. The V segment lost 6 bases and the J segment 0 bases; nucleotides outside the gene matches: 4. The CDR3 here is CASSDRGRPNTGELFF. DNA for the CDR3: TGTGCCAGCAGCGACAGGGGGCGCCCGAACACCGGGGAGCTGTTTTTT.